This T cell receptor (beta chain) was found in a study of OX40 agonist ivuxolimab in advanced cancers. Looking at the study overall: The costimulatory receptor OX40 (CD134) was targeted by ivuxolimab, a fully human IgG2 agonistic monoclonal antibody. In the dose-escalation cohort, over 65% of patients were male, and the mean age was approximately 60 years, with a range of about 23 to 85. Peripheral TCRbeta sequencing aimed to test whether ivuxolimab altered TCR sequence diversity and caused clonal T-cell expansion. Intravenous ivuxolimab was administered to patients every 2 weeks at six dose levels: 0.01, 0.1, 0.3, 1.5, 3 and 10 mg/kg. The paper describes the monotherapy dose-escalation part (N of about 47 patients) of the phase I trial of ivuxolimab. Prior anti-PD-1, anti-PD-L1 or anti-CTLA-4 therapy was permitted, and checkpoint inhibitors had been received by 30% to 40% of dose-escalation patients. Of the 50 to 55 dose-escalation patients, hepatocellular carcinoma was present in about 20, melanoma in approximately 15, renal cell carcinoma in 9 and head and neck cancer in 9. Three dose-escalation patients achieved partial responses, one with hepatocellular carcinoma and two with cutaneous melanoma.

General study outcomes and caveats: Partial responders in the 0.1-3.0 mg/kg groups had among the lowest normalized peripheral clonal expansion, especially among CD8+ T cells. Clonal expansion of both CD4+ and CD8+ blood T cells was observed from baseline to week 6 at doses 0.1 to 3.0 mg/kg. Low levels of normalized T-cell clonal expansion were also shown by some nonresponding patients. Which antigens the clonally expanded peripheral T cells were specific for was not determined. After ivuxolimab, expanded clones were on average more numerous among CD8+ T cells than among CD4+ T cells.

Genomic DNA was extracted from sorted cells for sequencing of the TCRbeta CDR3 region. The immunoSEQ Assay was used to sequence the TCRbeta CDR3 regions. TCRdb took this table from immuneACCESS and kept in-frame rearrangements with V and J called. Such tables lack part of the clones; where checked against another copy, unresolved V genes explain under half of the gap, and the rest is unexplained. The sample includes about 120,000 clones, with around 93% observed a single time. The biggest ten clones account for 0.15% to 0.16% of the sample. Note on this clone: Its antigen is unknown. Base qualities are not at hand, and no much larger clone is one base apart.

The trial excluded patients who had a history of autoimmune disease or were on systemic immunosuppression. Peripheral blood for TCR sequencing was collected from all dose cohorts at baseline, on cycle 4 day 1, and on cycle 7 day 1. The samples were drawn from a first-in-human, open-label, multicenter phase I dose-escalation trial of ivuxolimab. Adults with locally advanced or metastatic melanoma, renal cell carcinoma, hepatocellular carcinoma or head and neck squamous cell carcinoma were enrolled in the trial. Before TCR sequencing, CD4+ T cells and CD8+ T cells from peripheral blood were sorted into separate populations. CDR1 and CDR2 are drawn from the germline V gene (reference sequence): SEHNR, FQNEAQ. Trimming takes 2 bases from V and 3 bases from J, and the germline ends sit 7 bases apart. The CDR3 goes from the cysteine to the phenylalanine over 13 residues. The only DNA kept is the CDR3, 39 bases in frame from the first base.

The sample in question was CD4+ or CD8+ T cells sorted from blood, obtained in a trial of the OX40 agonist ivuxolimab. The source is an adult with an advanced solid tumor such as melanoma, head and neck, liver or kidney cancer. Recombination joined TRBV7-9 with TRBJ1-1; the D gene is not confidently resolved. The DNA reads TGTGCCAGCAGCTTAAACGGGTACACTGAAGCTTTCTTT. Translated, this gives CASSLNGYTEAFF.